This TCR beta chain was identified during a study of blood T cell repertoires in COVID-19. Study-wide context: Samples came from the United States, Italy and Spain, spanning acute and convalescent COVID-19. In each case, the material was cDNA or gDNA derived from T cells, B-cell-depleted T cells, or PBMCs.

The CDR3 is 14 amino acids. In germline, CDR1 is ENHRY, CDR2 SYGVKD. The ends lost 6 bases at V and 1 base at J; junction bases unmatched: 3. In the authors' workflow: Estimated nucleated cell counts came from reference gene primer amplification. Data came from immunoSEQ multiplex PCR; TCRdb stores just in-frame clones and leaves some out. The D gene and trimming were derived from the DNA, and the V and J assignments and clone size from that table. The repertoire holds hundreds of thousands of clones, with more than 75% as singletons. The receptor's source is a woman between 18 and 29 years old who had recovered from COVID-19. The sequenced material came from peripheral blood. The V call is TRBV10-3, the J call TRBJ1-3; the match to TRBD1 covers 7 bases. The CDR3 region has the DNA TGTGCCATCAGGACAGGGTGGTCTGGAAACACCATATATTTT. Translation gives CAIRTGWSGNTIYF.